These 26 T cell receptor beta chains originate from one sample sequenced in a study of T cells in Graves' hyperthyroidism and ophthalmopathy. From RNA transcripts, TCR beta CDR3 regions were amplified. TCR CDR3 underwent first-round RT-PCR with the HTBI primer set. TCRdb re-analysed the multiplex PCR reads in MiXCR, keeping a single row per CDR3 protein. The repertoire includes 550,000 to 700,000 distinct CDR3 sequences, approximately 44% of them detected once, and 15% to 20% sits in the top ten. Sample: peripheral blood or thyroid tissue (not recorded which). These receptors all come from an adult woman with Graves' disease, either hyperthyroidism or ophthalmopathy (not recorded which).

This rearrangement joins TRBV19 to TRBJ1-1; D is unclear. The V gene's germline CDR1 is LNHDA and CDR2 SQIVND (reference sequence). The CDR3 has 13 amino acids. V was cut by 5 bases and J by 3 bases, with 10 bases left in between. Here the CDR3 reads CASSGDIYTEAFF. The CDR3 DNA sequence: TGTGCCAGTAGTGGCGATATTTACACTGAAGCTTTCTTT.

The chain couples TRBV12-3 or TRBV12-4 to TRBJ2-2; 10 positions agree with TRBD2. J was trimmed by 5 bases and V by 7 bases; bases with no gene match: 7. This CDR3 is 15 amino acids long. CDR3 residues: CASTVTSGITGELFF. CDR3 nucleotides: TGTGCCAGCACGGTCACTAGCGGGATTACCGGGGAGCTGTTTTTT.

In its sample, this clonotype was seen many times. The CDR3: CSARDLVANQPQHF. The CDR3 region has the DNA TGCAGTGCTAGAGATTTGGTGGCCAATCAGCCCCAGCATTTT. The chain couples TRBV20-1 to TRBJ1-5, with D uncertain. Germline V gene data show CDR1 as DFQATT and CDR2 as SNEGSKA (reference sequence). CDR3 length equals 14 residues. Trimming pared 0 bases from V and 3 bases from J, leaving 9 bases between.

V gene TRBV5-8 combines with J gene TRBJ2-6, with 7 bases matching TRBD1. V lost 4 bases, J lost 4 bases, and 8 bases stayed unmatched. The germline V gene has CDR1 SGHTS and CDR2 YDEGEE. CDR3 size: 16 residues. The CDR3 region is CASSRKTGSGANVLTF. Here the CDR3 DNA reads TGTGCCAGCAGCCGGAAGACAGGGTCCGGGGCCAACGTCCTGACTTTC.

This clonotype was detected ten times or more. V and J are TRBV5-1 and TRBJ2-7; D perhaps matches TRBD1 (6 bases). V was trimmed by 4 bases and J by 0 bases, leaving 11 bases between them. The germline gives CDR1 SGHRS, CDR2 YFSETQ. CDR3 size: 14 residues. In DNA form, the CDR3 reads TGCGCCAGCAGCGGGGGCCACGTCTCCTACGAGCAGTACTTC. It specifies CASSGGHVSYEQYF.

This clonotype was detected ten times or more. This chain links TRBV13 with TRBJ1-1; 7 bases line up with TRBD1. V shed 2 bases and J 0 bases; nucleotides not matched to a gene: 9. From germline, CDR1 is PRHDT and CDR2 FYEKMQ (reference sequence). The CDR3 loop spans 17 amino acids. The chain's CDR3 is CASSLLALGTVNTEAFF. The CDR3 DNA sequence: TGTGCCAGCAGCTTATTAGCGTTGGGGACAGTGAACACTGAAGCTTTCTTT.

This clonotype has a count of ten or more. The rearrangement joins TRBV19 to TRBJ2-5, with D hard to call. Looked up from germline, CDR1 is LNHDA and CDR2 is SQIVND (reference sequence). This CDR3 comprises 17 residues. V lost 3 bases, J lost 5 bases, and 22 bases lay in between. The CDR3 sequence is CASSIGLLPPMQETQYF. CDR3 coding DNA: TGTGCCAGTAGTATTGGTCTCCTTCCTCCCATGCAGGAGACCCAGTACTTC.

J is TRBJ2-7 and V is TRBV15, with 9 bases fitting TRBD2. J gave up 5 bases and V 5 bases, and 4 bases lay outside the gene matches. The CDR3 consists of 13 residues. Germline CDR1 LNHNV, CDR2 YYDKDF (reference sequence). CDR3 sequence (DNA): TGTGCCACCAGCGGCGGGAGGGCCCACGAGCAGTACTTC. It codes for CATSGGRAHEQYF. Together with reference TRBV15 and TRBJ2-7, the CDR3 gives the full variable domain: DAMVIQNPRYQVTQFGKPVTLSCSQTLNHNVMYWYQQKSSQAPKLLFHYYDKDFNNEADTPDNFQSRRPNTSFCFLDIRSPGLGDTAMYLCATSGGRAHEQYFGPGTRLTVT.

As regards this clonotype: The final CDR3 position lacks the conserved phenylalanine or tryptophan, pointing to a likely read error. The limits of the CDR3 on the DNA are not certain, so only TCRdb's listed CDR3 is given. The rearrangement uses TRBV7-9 and TRBJ2-7; TRBD2, the table's D call, was not compared with the DNA. CDR1 SEHNR and CDR2 FQNEAQ come from the germline V gene (reference sequence). The length of the CDR3 is 13 amino acids, counting both ends. The CDR3 loop reads CASSPDREASGIS.

This sequence joins TRBV18 and TRBJ2-5; TRBD2 matches at 9 bases. After removal of 3 bases from V and 5 bases from J, the junction contained 4 bases not matched to a gene. The germline V gene encodes CDR1 KGHSH and CDR2 LQKENI. This CDR3 contains 14 residues. In DNA form, the CDR3 reads TGTGCCAGCTCACCCGAAGCGGGAGGCGAGACCCAGTACTTC. Translated: CASSPEAGGETQYF. The full variable domain, completed using reference TRBV18 and TRBJ2-5, is NAGVMQNPRHLVRRRGQEARLRCSPMKGHSHVYWYRQLPEEGLKFMVYLQKENIIDESGMPKERFSAEFPKEGPSILRIQQVVRGDSAAYFCASSPEAGGETQYFGPGTRLLVL.

Only a few counts were recorded for this clonotype. CDR3 sequence (DNA): TGTGCCAGCAGTACCCCTTCCGCGGACACCATATATTTT. Residues: CASSTPSADTIYF. The V gene is TRBV28, the J gene TRBJ1-3; D call uncertain. Germline lookup yields CDR1 MDHEN and CDR2 SYDVKM. Trimming stripped 5 bases from V and 8 bases from J, with 13 bases between. The CDR3 is made up of 13 amino acids.

This clonotype was observed at least ten times. J is TRBJ2-7 and V is TRBV5-1; TRBD2 matches 8 bases. Looked up from germline, CDR1 is SGHRS and CDR2 is YFSETQ. V was clipped by 3 bases and J by 2 bases; unmatched bases: 13. The CDR3 is 17 amino acids. For the CDR3, the DNA is TGCGCCAGCAGCTCCCCCCCCGGGACTAGGATAACCTACGAGCAGTACTTC. It is translated as CASSSPPGTRITYEQYF.

The J gene is TRBJ1-5, the V gene TRBV20-1; the D gene is possibly TRBD1 (6 bases). CDR3 length equals 15 residues. The V gene's germline CDR1 is DFQATT and CDR2 SNEGSKA (reference sequence). Trimming shortened V by 3 bases and J by 4 bases, and 16 bases separated the two germline ends. The CDR3 protein is CSASRGAGANQPQHF. CDR3 DNA sequence: TGCAGTGCTAGCCGGGGGGCGGGGGCGAATCAGCCCCAGCATTTT.

Many counts were recorded for this clonotype. V and J are TRBV4-1 and TRBJ1-4; D gene uncertain. Germline V gene sequence: CDR1 MGHRA, CDR2 YSYEKL. The V end was cut by 4 bases, the J end by 4 bases, with 7 bases between. The CDR3 extends over 13 amino acids. The CDR3, as DNA: TGCGCCAGCAGCCCAGTGGATAATGAAAAACTGTTTTTT. It is translated as CASSPVDNEKLFF.

As concerns this clonotype: Just one base apart from a much larger clone, this may be a read error. The gene calls are TRBV20-1 and TRBJ1-2; TRBD1 matches 9 bases. CDR3 length equals 13 residues. CDR1 and CDR2 (germline): DFQATT, SNEGSKA (reference sequence). V gave up 3 bases and J gave up 4 bases; unmatched junction bases: 3. This CDR3 reads CSASLGQGYGYTF. The CDR3 bases are TGCAGTGCTAGTTTGGGACAGGGCTATGGCTACACCTTC.

Regarding this clonotype: A much larger clone differs from this one at a single base, so this may be a read error. This rearrangement joins TRBV7-9 to TRBJ2-7; 10 bases match TRBD2. This CDR3 has 16 residues. Losses at the gene ends were 3 bases for V and 4 bases for J; bases not matched to a gene: 9. Germline V lookup: CDR1 SEHNR, CDR2 FQNEAQ (reference sequence). CDR3 protein: CASSFGLAEFTYEQYF. CDR3 DNA sequence: TGTGCCAGCAGCTTCGGACTAGCGGAGTTCACTTACGAGCAGTACTTC.

The V gene is TRBV11-2, the J gene TRBJ1-4; no clear D. This CDR3 is 14 amino acids long. Germline CDR1 and CDR2: SGHAT and FQNNGV. Trimming pared 5 bases from V and 8 bases from J, leaving 15 bases between. The CDR3 loop is CASSPDGTREKLFF. For the CDR3, the DNA is TGTGCCAGCAGCCCGGACGGAACGAGGGAAAAACTGTTTTTT.

V gene TRBV6-6 combines with J gene TRBJ2-5; tentatively, D is TRBD1 (6 bases). Germline assignment: CDR1 MNHNY and CDR2 SVGAGI (reference sequence). The ends were cut back, 2 bases at V and 5 bases at J, with 18 bases in the middle. The CDR3 spans 16 residues. In nucleotides, the CDR3 is TGTGCCAGCAGTTACGTGGGGCAGGGGTCGTCGGAGACCCAGTACTTC. It encodes CASSYVGQGSSETQYF.

There are many counts of this clonotype. This rearrangement joins TRBV24-1 to TRBJ1-1; tentatively, D is TRBD1 (6 bases). Looked up from germline, CDR1 is KGHDR and CDR2 is SFDVKD. The CDR3 sequence is 12 residues long. V lost 8 bases and J 7 bases, leaving 13 bases between the germline ends. Here the CDR3 DNA reads TGTGCCACCAAGGGGGATTTGGGTGAAGCTTTCTTT. This sequence encodes CATKGDLGEAFF.

Note on this clonotype: A much larger clonotype is one base distant, so this may be a read error. The chain carries TRBV4-1 and TRBJ1-3; D unclear. Germline values: CDR1 MGHRA, CDR2 YSYEKL. Between the trimmed V and J ends, which lost 3 bases and 4 bases, there was a span of 13 bases. This CDR3 spans 15 amino acids. This chain's CDR3 is CASSQRAASGNTIYF. The CDR3 DNA reads TGCGCCAGCAGCCAGCGGGCGGCCTCCGGAAACACCATATATTTT.

Many counts were recorded for this clonotype. The CDR3 region is CASSLPQSWAEAFF. The CDR3 nucleotides are TGTGCCAGCAGCTTACCTCAGAGTTGGGCTGAAGCTTTCTTT. The chain links TRBV5-6 to TRBJ1-1; no definite D call. The CDR3 is 14 residues long. The V end lost 2 bases, the J end lost 6 bases, and 14 bases lay between the germline ends. Germline-derived CDR1 and CDR2 are SGHDT and YYEEEE.

This chain links TRBV5-1 with TRBJ1-4; D possibly corresponds to TRBD1 (5 bases). With 0 bases removed from V and 7 bases from J, the gap between germline ends came to 10 bases. Germline V gives CDR1 SGHRS, CDR2 YFSETQ. The CDR3 spans 14 residues. The CDR3 nucleotides read TGCGCCAGCAGCTTGGGGACATATGGTGAAAAACTGTTTTTT. Its translation: CASSLGTYGEKLFF.

This clonotype came up many times. The CDR3 spells CASVSCRPQHF. The DNA of the CDR3 is TGTGCTAGTGTTTCGTGTCGGCCCCAGCATTTT. The chain combines TRBV12-5 with TRBJ1-5; the D is unclear. Germline V lookup: CDR1 LGHNT, CDR2 FRNRAP. Deletions cut 7 bases from V and 9 bases from J, with 10 bases between. CDR3 length equals 11 residues.

This rearrangement joins TRBV24-1 to TRBJ2-2; 7 bases are shared with TRBD1. The germline CDR1 and CDR2 sequences are KGHDR and SFDVKD. The CDR3 is 16 amino acids. V lost 11 bases to trimming and J lost 2 bases; unmatched junction nucleotides: 13. CDR3 region: CASSPLGTDNTGELFF. CDR3 in DNA: TGTGCCAGCAGCCCGCTCGGGACAGACAACACCGGGGAGCTGTTTTTT.

At least ten counts were recorded for this clonotype. The chain couples TRBV7-9 to TRBJ1-3; no definite D call. Trimming cost V 1 base and J 2 bases, with 6 bases left between them. The CDR3 spans 14 residues. Germline-derived CDR1 and CDR2 are SEHNR and FQNEAQ (reference sequence). The CDR3 nucleotides are TGTGCCAGCAGCTTAGGTTGGGCTGGAAACACCATATATTTT. It yields the protein CASSLGWAGNTIYF.

This clonotype was found many times. This sequence joins TRBV6-5 and TRBJ1-6; 8 bases align to TRBD1. Germline V gives CDR1 MNHEY, CDR2 SVGAGI. The CDR3 totals 14 residues. V shed 7 bases and J 9 bases; nucleotides not matched to a gene: 8. In DNA, the CDR3 is TGTGCCAGCACGTCGGACAGGGTCCTTTCACCCCTCCACTTT. Translated: CASTSDRVLSPLHF.